Below, 10 T cell receptor beta chains from the same sample are listed, as sequenced in a study of cytomegalovirus exposure and HLA in healthy donors. A multiplex PCR was run with 60 Vbeta primers and 13 Jbeta primers. Clones were sequenced by immunoSEQ multiplex PCR, and TCRdb holds only the in-frame ones, with some missing. This listing includes 110,000 to 150,000 clones. Sequenced material: PBMCs. The receptor source for this set is a woman under 30 in good health and CMV-seronegative.

The chain employs TRBV4-2 and TRBJ2-1, with 10 bases matching TRBD2. CDR1 and CDR2 (germline): LGHNA, YNFKEQ. CDR3 length: 16 amino acids. Losses at the gene ends were 5 bases for V and 8 bases for J; bases not matched to a gene: 12. DNA for the CDR3: TGTGCCAGCAGCTTCAGCATAGCGGGAGGAAGCGATGAGCAGTTCTTC. Translation gives CASSFSIAGGSDEQFF.

This chain connects TRBV15 to TRBJ2-3; D possibly corresponds to TRBD2 (6 bases). The V end was cut by 0 bases, the J end by 5 bases, with 12 bases between. There are 15 residues in the CDR3. Germline-derived CDR1 and CDR2 are LNHNV and YYDKDF (reference sequence). DNA for the CDR3: TGTGCCACCAGCAGAGATCCGGGAGCGAAAGATACGCAGTATTTT. Residues: CATSRDPGAKDTQYF.

J is TRBJ1-3 and V is TRBV15, with a possible D match to TRBD1 (5 bases). V gave up 0 bases and J gave up 1 base, with 13 bases separating them. CDR3 length: 17 amino acids. Per germline, CDR1 LNHNV and CDR2 YYDKDF (reference sequence). The CDR3 DNA reads as TGTGCCACCAGCAGAGAACCCCAGGGTCTTTCTGGAAACACCATATATTTT. It yields the protein CATSREPQGLSGNTIYF.

CDR3 sequence (DNA): TGTGCCAGTAGTGCGGCAGGGATCAAAAACATTCAGTACTTC. Translation: CASSAAGIKNIQYF. The rearrangement uses TRBV19 and TRBJ2-4, with TRBD1 as a possible D gene (5 bases). CDR3 size: 14 residues. Trimming took 5 bases from V and 3 from J, leaving 11 bases between them. In germline, CDR1 is LNHDA, CDR2 SQIVND (reference sequence).

The chain couples TRBV12-5 to TRBJ2-2; no firm D call. Trimming left V 3 bases short and J 2 bases short, with 10 bases between. The CDR3 has 15 amino acids. CDR1 is LGHNT, CDR2 FRNRAP, per germline. This chain's CDR3 is CASGFEVPNTGELFF. The DNA for the CDR3 is TGTGCTAGTGGTTTCGAGGTACCAAACACCGGGGAGCTGTTTTTT.

J is TRBJ2-1 and V is TRBV2; D call uncertain. Germline V lookup: CDR1 SNHLY, CDR2 FYNNEI. Trimming shortened V by 2 bases and J by 6 bases, and 17 bases separated the two germline ends. CDR3 length: 16 residues. CDR3 sequence: CASSETASRNTNEQFF. The CDR3 coding sequence is TGTGCCAGCAGTGAAACGGCTAGTCGAAATACCAATGAGCAGTTCTTC.

The chain has TRBV27 and TRBJ1-1; no clear D. Per the germline V gene, CDR1 is MNHEY and CDR2 is SMNVEV (reference sequence). This CDR3 has 12 residues. The V gene lost 4 bases and the J gene lost 5 bases, with 8 bases spanning the gap. CDR3 sequence (DNA): TGTGCCAGCAGTTCCCCCTATACTGAAGCTTTCTTT. Residues: CASSSPYTEAFF.

CDR3 nucleotide sequence: TGTGCCATCAGTGAGAAACAGGGCGGCGGCTACACCTTC. It codes for CAISEKQGGGYTF. V is TRBV10-3 and J is TRBJ1-2, with a tentative D call TRBD1 (6 bases). Trimming removed 2 bases at V and 8 bases at J, with 12 bases between. This CDR3 comprises 13 residues. The germline V gene has CDR1 ENHRY and CDR2 SYGVKD.

The chain uses TRBV2 and TRBJ1-5, with D unresolved. There are 13 residues in the CDR3. The ends were cut back, 7 bases at V and 4 bases at J, with 11 bases in the middle. CDR1 is SNHLY, CDR2 FYNNEI, per germline. CDR3 in DNA: TGTGCCAGCATCCGGGATCCAAATCAGCCCCAGCATTTT. It translates to CASIRDPNQPQHF.

This chain uses TRBV7-9 with TRBJ2-7; 8 bases agree with TRBD1. The trim removed 5 bases at V and 3 bases at J, leaving 9 bases unmatched. From germline, CDR1 is SEHNR and CDR2 FQNEAQ (reference sequence). The CDR3 is 15 residues long. CDR3 in DNA: TGTGCCAGCAGCCCCGGGGACAGGAGTTTCTACGAGCAGTACTTC. This encodes CASSPGDRSFYEQYF.